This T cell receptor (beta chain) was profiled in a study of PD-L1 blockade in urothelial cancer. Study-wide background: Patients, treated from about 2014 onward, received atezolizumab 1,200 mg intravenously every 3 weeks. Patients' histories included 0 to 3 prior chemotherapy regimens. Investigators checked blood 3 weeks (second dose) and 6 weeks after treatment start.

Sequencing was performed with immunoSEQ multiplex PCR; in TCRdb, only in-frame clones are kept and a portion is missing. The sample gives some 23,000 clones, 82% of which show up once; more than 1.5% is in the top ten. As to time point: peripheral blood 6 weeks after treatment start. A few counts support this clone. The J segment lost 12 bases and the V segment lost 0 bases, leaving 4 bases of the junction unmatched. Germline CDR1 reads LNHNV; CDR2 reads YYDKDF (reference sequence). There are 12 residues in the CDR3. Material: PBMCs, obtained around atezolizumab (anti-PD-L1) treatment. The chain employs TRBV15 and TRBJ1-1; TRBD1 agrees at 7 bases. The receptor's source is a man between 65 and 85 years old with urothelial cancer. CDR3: CATSRDRTGTFF. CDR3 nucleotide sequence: TGTGCCACCAGCAGAGACCGGACAGGTACTTTCTTT.